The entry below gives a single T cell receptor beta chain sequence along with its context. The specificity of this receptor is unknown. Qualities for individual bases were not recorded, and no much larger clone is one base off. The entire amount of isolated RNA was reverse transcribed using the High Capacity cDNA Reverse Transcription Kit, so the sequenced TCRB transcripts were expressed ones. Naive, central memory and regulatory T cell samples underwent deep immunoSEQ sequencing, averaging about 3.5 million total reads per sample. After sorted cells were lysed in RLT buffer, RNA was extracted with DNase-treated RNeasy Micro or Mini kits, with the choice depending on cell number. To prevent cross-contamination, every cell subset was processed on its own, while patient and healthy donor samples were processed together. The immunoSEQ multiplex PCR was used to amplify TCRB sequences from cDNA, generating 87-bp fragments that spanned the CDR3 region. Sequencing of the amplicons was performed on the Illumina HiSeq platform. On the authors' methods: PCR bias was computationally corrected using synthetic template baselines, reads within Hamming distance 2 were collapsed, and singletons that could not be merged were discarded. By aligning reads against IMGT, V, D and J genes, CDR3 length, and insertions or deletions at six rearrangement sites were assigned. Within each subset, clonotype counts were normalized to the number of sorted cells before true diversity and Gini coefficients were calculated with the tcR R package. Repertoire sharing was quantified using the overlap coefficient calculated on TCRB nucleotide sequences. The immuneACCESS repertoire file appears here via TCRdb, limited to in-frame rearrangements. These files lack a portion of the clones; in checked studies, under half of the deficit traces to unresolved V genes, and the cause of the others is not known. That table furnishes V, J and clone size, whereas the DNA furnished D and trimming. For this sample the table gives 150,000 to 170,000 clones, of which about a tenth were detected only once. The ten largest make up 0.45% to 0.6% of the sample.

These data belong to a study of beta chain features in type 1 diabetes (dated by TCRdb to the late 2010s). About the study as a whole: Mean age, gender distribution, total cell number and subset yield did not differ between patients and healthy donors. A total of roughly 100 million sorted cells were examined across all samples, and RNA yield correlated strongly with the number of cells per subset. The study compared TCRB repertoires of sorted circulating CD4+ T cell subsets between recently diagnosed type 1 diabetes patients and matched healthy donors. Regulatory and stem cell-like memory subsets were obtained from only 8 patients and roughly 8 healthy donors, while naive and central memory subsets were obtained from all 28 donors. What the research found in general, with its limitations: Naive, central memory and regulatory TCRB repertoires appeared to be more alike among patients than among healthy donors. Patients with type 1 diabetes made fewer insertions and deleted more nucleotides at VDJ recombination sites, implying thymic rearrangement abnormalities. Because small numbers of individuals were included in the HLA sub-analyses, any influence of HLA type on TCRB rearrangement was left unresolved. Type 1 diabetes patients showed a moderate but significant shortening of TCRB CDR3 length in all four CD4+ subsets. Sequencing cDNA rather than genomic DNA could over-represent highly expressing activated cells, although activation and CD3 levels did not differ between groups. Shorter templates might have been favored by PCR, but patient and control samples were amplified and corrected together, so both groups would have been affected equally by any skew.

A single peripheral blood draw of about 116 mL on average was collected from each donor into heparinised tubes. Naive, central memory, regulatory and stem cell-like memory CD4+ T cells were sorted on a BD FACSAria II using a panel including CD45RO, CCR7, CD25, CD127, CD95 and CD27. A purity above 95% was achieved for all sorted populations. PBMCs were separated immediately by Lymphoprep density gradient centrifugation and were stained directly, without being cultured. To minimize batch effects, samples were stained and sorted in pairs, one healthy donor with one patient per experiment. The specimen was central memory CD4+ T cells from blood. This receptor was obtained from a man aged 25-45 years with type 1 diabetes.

The CDR3 reads as follows: CASSLEGAGSYEQYF. The base sequence is TGTGCCAGCAGCCTGGAGGGGGCCGGATCCTACGAGCAGTACTTC. The chain is encoded by TRBV7-6 joined to TRBJ2-7; the D gene is possibly TRBD1, with 7 bases matching. There are 15 amino acids in the CDR3, from cysteine to phenylalanine inclusive. The kept DNA is CDR3 alone, 45 bases in frame from the first base. Trimming removed 5 bases from V and 1 base from J, leaving 15 bases between the germline ends. The germline V gene supplies CDR1 SGHVS and CDR2 FNYEAQ.